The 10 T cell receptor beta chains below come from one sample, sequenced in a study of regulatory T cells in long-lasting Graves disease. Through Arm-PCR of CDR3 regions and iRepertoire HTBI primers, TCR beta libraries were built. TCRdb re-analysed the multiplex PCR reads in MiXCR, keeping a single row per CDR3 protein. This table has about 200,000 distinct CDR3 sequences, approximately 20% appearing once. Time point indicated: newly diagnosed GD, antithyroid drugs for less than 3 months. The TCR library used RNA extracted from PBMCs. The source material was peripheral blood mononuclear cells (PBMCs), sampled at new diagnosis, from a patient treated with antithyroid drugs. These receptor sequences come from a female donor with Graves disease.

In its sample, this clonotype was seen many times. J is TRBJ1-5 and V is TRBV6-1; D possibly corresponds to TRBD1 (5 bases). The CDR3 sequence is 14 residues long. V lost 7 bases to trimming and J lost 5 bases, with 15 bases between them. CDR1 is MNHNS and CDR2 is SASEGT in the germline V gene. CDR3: CASKKGGADQPQHF. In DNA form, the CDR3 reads TGTGCCAGCAAAAAAGGAGGGGCCGATCAGCCCCAGCATTTT.

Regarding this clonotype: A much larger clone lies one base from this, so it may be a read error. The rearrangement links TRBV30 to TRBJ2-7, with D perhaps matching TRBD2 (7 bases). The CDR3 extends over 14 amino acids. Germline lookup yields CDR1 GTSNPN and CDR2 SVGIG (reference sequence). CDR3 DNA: TGTGCCCGGAGGGGGGGGGACAACCCCTACGAGCAGTACTTC. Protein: CARRGGDNPYEQYF.

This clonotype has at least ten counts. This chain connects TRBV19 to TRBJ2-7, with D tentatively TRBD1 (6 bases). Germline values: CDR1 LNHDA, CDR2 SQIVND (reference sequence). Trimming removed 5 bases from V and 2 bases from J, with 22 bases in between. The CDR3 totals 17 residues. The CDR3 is CASSDRDNSLGAYEQYF. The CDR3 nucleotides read TGTGCCAGTAGTGACCGGGACAATTCCCTCGGGGCCTACGAGCAGTACTTC.

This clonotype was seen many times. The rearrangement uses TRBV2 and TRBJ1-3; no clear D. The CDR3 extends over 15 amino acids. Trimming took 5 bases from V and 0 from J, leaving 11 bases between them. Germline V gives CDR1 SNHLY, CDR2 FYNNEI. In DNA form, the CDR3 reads TGTGCCAGCAGTCAAAACAGCTTCTCTGGAAACACCATATATTTT. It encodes CASSQNSFSGNTIYF.

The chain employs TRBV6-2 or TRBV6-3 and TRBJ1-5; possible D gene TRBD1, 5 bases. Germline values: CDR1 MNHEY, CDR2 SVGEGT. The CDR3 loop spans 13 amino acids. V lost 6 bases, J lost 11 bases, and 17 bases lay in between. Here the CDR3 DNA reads TGTGCCAGCAGACCGCCTGGACACGGGGCCCAGCATTTT. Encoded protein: CASRPPGHGAQHF.

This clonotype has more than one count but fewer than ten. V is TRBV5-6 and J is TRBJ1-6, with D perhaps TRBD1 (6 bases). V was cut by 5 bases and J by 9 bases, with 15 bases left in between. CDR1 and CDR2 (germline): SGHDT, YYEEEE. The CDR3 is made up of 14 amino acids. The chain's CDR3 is CASRNRAMVSPLHF. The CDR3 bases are TGTGCCAGCAGAAACAGGGCTATGGTTTCACCCCTCCACTTT.

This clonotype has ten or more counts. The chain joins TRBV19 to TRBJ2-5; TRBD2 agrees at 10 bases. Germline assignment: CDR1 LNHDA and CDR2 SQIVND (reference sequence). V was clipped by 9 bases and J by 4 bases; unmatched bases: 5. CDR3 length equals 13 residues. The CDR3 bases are TGTGCCAGCAGGGGACTAGCGAGAGAGACCCAGTACTTC. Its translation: CASRGLARETQYF.

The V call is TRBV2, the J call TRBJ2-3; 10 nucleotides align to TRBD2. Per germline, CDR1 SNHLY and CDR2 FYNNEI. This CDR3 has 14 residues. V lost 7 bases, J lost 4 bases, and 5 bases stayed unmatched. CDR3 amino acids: CASKASGSSDTQYF. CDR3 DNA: TGTGCCAGCAAGGCTAGCGGGAGCTCAGATACGCAGTATTTT.

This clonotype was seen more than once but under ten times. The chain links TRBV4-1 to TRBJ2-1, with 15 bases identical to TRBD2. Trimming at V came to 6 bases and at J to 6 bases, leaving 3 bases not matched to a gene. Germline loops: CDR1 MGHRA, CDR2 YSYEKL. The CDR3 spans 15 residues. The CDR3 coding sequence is TGCGCCAGCAGTGGACTAGCGGGAGGGGGCAATGAGCAGTTCTTC. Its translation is CASSGLAGGGNEQFF.

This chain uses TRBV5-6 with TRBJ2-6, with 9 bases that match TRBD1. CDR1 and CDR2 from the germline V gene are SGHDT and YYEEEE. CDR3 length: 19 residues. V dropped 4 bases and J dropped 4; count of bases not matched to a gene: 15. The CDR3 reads CASSPIGWDRAMGANVLTF. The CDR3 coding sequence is TGTGCCAGCAGCCCCATTGGGTGGGACAGGGCTATGGGGGCCAACGTCCTGACTTTC.